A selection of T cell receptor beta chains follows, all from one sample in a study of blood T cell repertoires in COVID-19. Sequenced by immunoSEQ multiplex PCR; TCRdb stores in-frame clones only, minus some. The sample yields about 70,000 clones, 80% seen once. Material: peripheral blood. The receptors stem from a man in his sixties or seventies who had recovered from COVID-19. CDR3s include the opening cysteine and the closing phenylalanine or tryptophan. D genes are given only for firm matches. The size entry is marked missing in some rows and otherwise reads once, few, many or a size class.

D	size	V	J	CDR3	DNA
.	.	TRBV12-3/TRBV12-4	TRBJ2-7	CASSSLQGDEQYF	TGTGCCAGCAGTTCTTTACAGGGTGACGAGCAGTACTTC
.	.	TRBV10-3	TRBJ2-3	CAIKRTADSDTQYF	TGTGCCATCAAAAGGACAGCTGATTCAGATACGCAGTATTTT
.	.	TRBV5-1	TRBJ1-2	CASSQDYGYTF	TGCGCCAGCAGTCAGGACTATGGCTACACCTTC
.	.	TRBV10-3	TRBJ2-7	CAISANYEQYF	TGTGCCATCAGTGCTAACTACGAGCAGTACTTC
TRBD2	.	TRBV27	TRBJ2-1	CASSPSVGLAGGLLFF	TGTGCCAGCAGTCCCTCGGTCGGACTAGCGGGAGGGCTTCTGTTCTTC
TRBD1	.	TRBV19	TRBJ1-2	CASSTGQGVSMVYGYTF	TGTGCCAGTAGCACGGGACAGGGAGTATCAATGGTTTATGGCTACACCTTC
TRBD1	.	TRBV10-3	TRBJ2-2	CATAQGALDTGELFF	TGTGCCACCGCCCAGGGGGCGCTGGACACCGGGGAGCTGTTTTTT
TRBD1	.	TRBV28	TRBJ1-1	CASSLTTGTNTEAFF	TGTGCCAGCAGTTTAACGACAGGGACTAACACTGAAGCTTTCTTT
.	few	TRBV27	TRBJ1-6	CASRPMRDTNSPLHF	TGTGCCAGCAGGCCTATGAGGGACACCAATTCACCCCTCCACTTT
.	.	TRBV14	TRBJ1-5	CASSQDRDTVNQPQHF	TGTGCCAGCAGCCAAGATAGGGACACTGTCAATCAGCCCCAGCATTTT
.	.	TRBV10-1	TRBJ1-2	CASSDDRNYGYTF	TGCGCCAGCAGTGACGACAGAAACTATGGCTACACCTTC
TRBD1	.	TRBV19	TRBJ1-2	CASRNWAGGRGNYGYTF	TGTGCCAGCCGAAACTGGGCAGGGGGAAGAGGAAACTATGGCTACACCTTC
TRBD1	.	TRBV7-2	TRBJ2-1	CASSLRVRLGQGARSRQFF	TGTGCCAGCAGCTTAAGGGTCCGTCTGGGACAGGGGGCCCGGAGTAGGCAGTTCTTC
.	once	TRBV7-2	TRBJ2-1	CASSTQGTGNEQFF	TGTGCCAGCAGTACCCAGGGGACGGGCAATGAGCAGTTCTTC
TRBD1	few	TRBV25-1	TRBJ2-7	CASRNSNRGADYEQYF	TGTGCCAGCAGAAACTCAAACAGGGGGGCGGACTACGAGCAGTACTTC
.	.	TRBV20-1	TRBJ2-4	CSASFLAKNIQYF	TGCAGTGCTAGTTTCCTAGCCAAAAACATTCAGTACTTC
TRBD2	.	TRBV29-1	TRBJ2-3	CSVLTGGSDTQYF	TGCAGCGTTTTAACGGGAGGTTCTGATACGCAGTATTTT
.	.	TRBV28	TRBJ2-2	CASSPHTGANTGELFF	TGTGCCAGCAGTCCTCACACGGGGGCGAACACCGGGGAGCTGTTTTTT
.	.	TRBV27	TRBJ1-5	CASSLLGHNQPQHF	TGTGCCAGCAGTTTGTTGGGGCACAATCAGCCCCAGCATTTT
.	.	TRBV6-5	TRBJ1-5	CASKQVNNQPQHF	TGTGCCAGCAAACAGGTAAACAATCAGCCCCAGCATTTT
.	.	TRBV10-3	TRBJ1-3	CAIKRTQDYGGNTIYF	TGTGCCATCAAGCGGACACAGGACTATGGAGGAAACACCATATATTTT
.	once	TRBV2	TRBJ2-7	CASSQDTYEQYF	TGTGCCAGCAGTCAAGATACCTACGAGCAGTACTTC